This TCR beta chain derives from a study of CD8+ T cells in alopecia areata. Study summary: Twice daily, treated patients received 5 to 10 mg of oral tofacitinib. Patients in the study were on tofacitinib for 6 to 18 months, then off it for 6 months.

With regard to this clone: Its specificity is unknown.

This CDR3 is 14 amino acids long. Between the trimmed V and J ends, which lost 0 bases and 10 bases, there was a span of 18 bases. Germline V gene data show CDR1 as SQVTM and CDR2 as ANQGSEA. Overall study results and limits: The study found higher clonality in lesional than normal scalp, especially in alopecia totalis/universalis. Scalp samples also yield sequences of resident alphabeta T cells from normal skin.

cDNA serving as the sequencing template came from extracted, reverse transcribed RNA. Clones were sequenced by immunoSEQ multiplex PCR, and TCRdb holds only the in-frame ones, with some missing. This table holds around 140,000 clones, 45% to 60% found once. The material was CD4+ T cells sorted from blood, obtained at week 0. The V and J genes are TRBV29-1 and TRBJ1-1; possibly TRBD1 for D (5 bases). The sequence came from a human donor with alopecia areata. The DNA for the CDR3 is TGCAGCGTTGAAGATCAGTTTTTGGACAACCTAGCTTTCTTT. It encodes CSVEDQFLDNLAFF.